The rows below give T cell receptor beta chains drawn from one sample of a study of cytomegalovirus exposure and HLA in healthy donors. The method was immunoSEQ multiplex PCR; TCRdb's version includes in-frame clones alone and lacks a portion of them. The sample contains 95,000 to 150,000 clones, about three fifths of which appear only once. The sample taken for sequencing was PBMCs. The source is a man aged 35 to 55 in good health and CMV-seropositive. The CDR3 runs from the conserved cysteine through the conserved F or W. Fields, in order: D gene, J gene, clone size, V gene, CDR3 protein, CDR3 DNA. D genes are given only for firm matches. Clone size, where shown, is once, few, many, or a class for clones that have expanded.

D gene: NA; J gene: TRBJ2-1; clone size: few; V gene: TRBV5-1; CDR3 protein: CASSRSWNEQFF; CDR3 DNA: TGCGCCAGCAGCCGTAGCTGGAATGAGCAGTTCTTC
D gene: TRBD1; J gene: TRBJ1-4; clone size: NA; V gene: TRBV5-1; CDR3 protein: CASSLVGQGYEKLFF; CDR3 DNA: TGCGCCAGCAGCTTGGTGGGACAGGGTTATGAAAAACTGTTTTTT
D gene: NA; J gene: TRBJ2-7; clone size: NA; V gene: TRBV2; CDR3 protein: CASSEGLGGPYEQYF; CDR3 DNA: TGTGCCAGCAGTGAAGGATTGGGAGGCCCCTACGAGCAGTACTTC
D gene: NA; J gene: TRBJ2-3; clone size: NA; V gene: TRBV11-3; CDR3 protein: CASSFPGGQTSTDTQYF; CDR3 DNA: TGTGCCAGCAGCTTCCCCGGGGGGCAGACTAGCACAGATACGCAGTATTTT
D gene: TRBD2; J gene: TRBJ2-5; clone size: once; V gene: TRBV28; CDR3 protein: CASSSGTSGNQETQYF; CDR3 DNA: TGTGCCAGCAGCTCGGGGACTAGCGGGAACCAAGAGACCCAGTACTTC
D gene: TRBD1; J gene: TRBJ1-1; clone size: NA; V gene: TRBV13; CDR3 protein: CASTQSHRGTEAFF; CDR3 DNA: TGTGCCAGCACCCAATCCCACAGGGGAACTGAAGCTTTCTTT
D gene: NA; J gene: TRBJ1-4; clone size: few; V gene: TRBV18; CDR3 protein: CASSPTDATNEKLFF; CDR3 DNA: TGTGCCAGCTCACCGACAGATGCAACTAATGAAAAACTGTTTTTT
D gene: TRBD1; J gene: TRBJ1-1; clone size: NA; V gene: TRBV18; CDR3 protein: CASPPETTGGPTEAFF; CDR3 DNA: TGTGCCAGCCCACCCGAAACAACAGGGGGCCCGACTGAAGCTTTCTTT
D gene: NA; J gene: TRBJ1-6; clone size: NA; V gene: TRBV5-3; CDR3 protein: CARSLDSQSYNSPLHF; CDR3 DNA: TGTGCCAGAAGCCTGGACAGTCAGTCCTATAATTCACCCCTCCACTTT
D gene: TRBD1; J gene: TRBJ1-4; clone size: NA; V gene: TRBV4-3; CDR3 protein: CASSRQIGTGGLGEKLFF; CDR3 DNA: TGCGCCAGCAGCCGCCAAATAGGGACAGGGGGCTTGGGTGAAAAACTGTTTTTT
D gene: TRBD2; J gene: TRBJ2-5; clone size: few; V gene: TRBV27; CDR3 protein: CASKLAGGGETQYF; CDR3 DNA: TGTGCCAGCAAACTAGCGGGAGGGGGAGAGACCCAGTACTTC
D gene: NA; J gene: TRBJ1-5; clone size: NA; V gene: TRBV7-3; CDR3 protein: CASSLTSGGSNQPQHF; CDR3 DNA: TGTGCCAGCAGCTTAACTTCGGGGGGCAGCAATCAGCCCCAGCATTTT
D gene: TRBD2; J gene: TRBJ2-7; clone size: NA; V gene: TRBV7-3; CDR3 protein: CASSLNGGGVYEQYF; CDR3 DNA: TGTGCCAGCAGCTTAAACGGGGGGGGAGTCTACGAGCAGTACTTC
D gene: TRBD2; J gene: TRBJ2-5; clone size: NA; V gene: TRBV27; CDR3 protein: CASSPGLAETQYF; CDR3 DNA: TGTGCCAGCAGCCCCGGACTAGCAGAGACCCAGTACTTC
D gene: NA; J gene: TRBJ1-2; clone size: NA; V gene: TRBV6-6; CDR3 protein: CATVQAEGGYTF; CDR3 DNA: TGTGCCACCGTACAGGCCGAAGGGGGCTACACCTTC
D gene: TRBD1; J gene: TRBJ2-1; clone size: NA; V gene: TRBV7-3; CDR3 protein: CASSRDRNEQFF; CDR3 DNA: TGTGCCAGCAGCCGGGACAGGAATGAGCAGTTCTTC
D gene: NA; J gene: TRBJ2-7; clone size: NA; V gene: TRBV27; CDR3 protein: CASSLTSPSYEQYF; CDR3 DNA: TGTGCCAGCAGTCTGACATCCCCCAGCTACGAGCAGTACTTC
D gene: TRBD2; J gene: TRBJ2-1; clone size: NA; V gene: TRBV7-3; CDR3 protein: CASSPDPGGYNEQFF; CDR3 DNA: TGTGCCAGCAGCCCAGACCCGGGGGGGTACAATGAGCAGTTCTTC
D gene: TRBD2; J gene: TRBJ2-3; clone size: few; V gene: TRBV10-2; CDR3 protein: CASRELAGGRTSTDTQYF; CDR3 DNA: TGCGCCAGCAGGGAACTAGCGGGGGGGCGCACTAGCACAGATACGCAGTATTTT
D gene: NA; J gene: TRBJ2-1; clone size: few; V gene: TRBV4-1; CDR3 protein: CASSRGTDNEQFF; CDR3 DNA: TGCGCCAGCAGCCGCGGGACAGACAATGAGCAGTTCTTC
D gene: TRBD1; J gene: TRBJ2-3; clone size: NA; V gene: TRBV28; CDR3 protein: CASSQLVPGQGQINTDTQYF; CDR3 DNA: TGTGCCAGCAGCCAACTAGTCCCGGGACAGGGACAAATCAACACAGATACGCAGTATTTT
D gene: TRBD2; J gene: TRBJ2-7; clone size: NA; V gene: TRBV28; CDR3 protein: CASSLIRAGASYEQYF; CDR3 DNA: TGTGCCAGCAGTTTAATAAGAGCGGGAGCTTCCTACGAGCAGTACTTC
D gene: NA; J gene: TRBJ2-5; clone size: few; V gene: TRBV6-6; CDR3 protein: CASTTAQGPGETQYF; CDR3 DNA: TGTGCCAGCACCACGGCCCAGGGCCCCGGGGAGACCCAGTACTTC
D gene: TRBD1; J gene: TRBJ2-7; clone size: NA; V gene: TRBV7-8; CDR3 protein: CASSLAGTGGYEQYF; CDR3 DNA: TGTGCCAGCAGCTTAGCGGGGACAGGGGGCTACGAGCAGTACTTC
D gene: NA; J gene: TRBJ2-3; clone size: NA; V gene: TRBV4-1; CDR3 protein: CASSQDPASSDTQYF; CDR3 DNA: TGCGCCAGCAGCCAAGATCCCGCTAGCTCAGATACGCAGTATTTT
D gene: NA; J gene: TRBJ1-4; clone size: few; V gene: TRBV30; CDR3 protein: CAWSVPGLATNEKLFF; CDR3 DNA: TGTGCCTGGAGTGTACCGGGTCTTGCAACTAATGAAAAACTGTTTTTT
D gene: NA; J gene: TRBJ1-1; clone size: few; V gene: TRBV5-4; CDR3 protein: CASSLGGRGNVGMNTEAFF; CDR3 DNA: TGTGCCAGCAGCTTGGGAGGGAGGGGAAATGTGGGAATGAACACTGAAGCTTTCTTT
D gene: NA; J gene: TRBJ2-2; clone size: NA; V gene: TRBV4-2; CDR3 protein: CASSQEWPEANTGELFF; CDR3 DNA: TGTGCCAGCAGCCAAGAGTGGCCCGAAGCGAACACCGGGGAGCTGTTTTTT
D gene: TRBD1; J gene: TRBJ1-2; clone size: NA; V gene: TRBV5-8; CDR3 protein: CASSWGTGGDYGYTF; CDR3 DNA: TGTGCCAGCAGCTGGGGGACAGGGGGCGACTATGGCTACACCTTC